The rows below give T cell receptor beta chains drawn from one sample of a study of vaccination and CD4 T cells after COVID-19. Their recognized antigens are unknown. TCRdb recomputed calls from the PCR reads with MiXCR, one row per CDR3 protein. The table shows approximately 9,000 distinct CDR3 sequences, with roughly 67% occurring only once. The sequenced sample consisted of CD4+ T cells from blood, cultured in vitro. Receptors originate from a human donor who had recovered from COVID-19. Each CDR3 is given with its conserved first and last residue. The D gene is left open where the match is weak. Only some rows state a clone size, as once, few, many or a class for expanded clones.

15	-	-	TRBV7-2	TRBJ1-2	TGTGCCAGCAGCTCTATGCGGGGGGCGGGATATGGCTACACCTTC	CASSSMRGAGYGYTF
16	-	TRBD2	TRBV6-1	TRBJ2-1	TGTGCCAGCAGGCGACTAGCGGGGGGGAAGGCATATGAGCAGTTCTTC	CASRRLAGGKAYEQFF
19	few	-	TRBV6-1	TRBJ1-5	TGTGCCAGCAGTGAAAGGGGAGGGGACTCCACTCATAGCAATCAGCCCCAGCATTTT	CASSERGGDSTHSNQPQHF
16	-	TRBD1	TRBV5-4	TRBJ1-6	TGTGCCAGCAGCCCCGGGACAGGGGTAAATAATTCACCCCTCCACTTT	CASSPGTGVNNSPLHF
14	-	-	TRBV7-2	TRBJ1-5	TGTGCCAGTAAACCTCACGCCAGCAATCAGCCCCAGCATTTT	CASKPHASNQPQHF
12	-	-	TRBV24-1	TRBJ1-4	TGTGCCACCCCGGGACCGCATCACGGGGTGTTTTTT	CATPGPHHGVFF
17	-	-	TRBV4-1	TRBJ1-6	TGCGCCAGCAGCCAAGGCGGCAGGGGTCCCTATAATTCACCCCTCCACTTT	CASSQGGRGPYNSPLHF
13	-	TRBD1	TRBV19	TRBJ1-1	TGTGCCAGTCGAGACAGGGTCCAAACTGAAGCTTTCTTT	CASRDRVQTEAFF
14	few	-	TRBV28	TRBJ1-4	TGTGCCAGCAGTTCACATGGGATGAGGGAAAAACTGTTTTTT	CASSSHGMREKLFF
13	-	TRBD1	TRBV11-2	TRBJ1-1	TGTGCCAGCAGCCTCAGGGGGCAAACTGAAGCTTTCTTT	CASSLRGQTEAFF
14	-	-	TRBV5-4	TRBJ1-1	TGTGCCAGCAGCCTAGGGGGGGGGAACACTGAAGCTTTCTTT	CASSLGGGNTEAFF
12	once	-	TRBV7-2	TRBJ1-6	TGTGCCAGCAGCGTCTATAATTCACCCCTCCACTTT	CASSVYNSPLHF
14	few	TRBD1	TRBV5-3	TRBJ1-2	TGTGCCAGAAGCAAGACAGGGAGGGACTATGGCTACACCTTC	CARSKTGRDYGYTF
16	-	TRBD1	TRBV25-1	TRBJ1-2	TGTGCCAGCAGTAATATCGGACAGGTACTGAACTATGGCTACACCTTC	CASSNIGQVLNYGYTF
14	-	-	TRBV20-1	TRBJ2-3	TGCAGTGCTAGCCAGGGGGGTTCAACAGATACGCAGTATTTT	CSASQGGSTDTQYF
15	few	-	TRBV21-1	TRBJ1-2	TGTGCCAGCAGCCTAGGAGACGGTAGCCCCAATGGCTACACCTTC	CASSLGDGSPNGYTF
14	-	-	TRBV7-2	TRBJ1-2	TGTGCCAGCAGCCCTGGAGGGAATTCGGGCGGCTACACCTTC	CASSPGGNSGGYTF
15	once	TRBD2	TRBV20-1	TRBJ2-2	TGCAGTGTAGGGGGGACGGGGGGGACCACCGGGGAGCTGTTTTTT	CSVGGTGGTTGELFF
19	-	TRBD2	TRBV6-2/TRBV6-3	TRBJ2-3	TGTGCCAGCAGTACCAGACAGGGTCACAGCGGGGGGCACCCAGATACGCAGTATTTT	CASSTRQGHSGGHPDTQYF
15	-	-	TRBV5-4	TRBJ2-2	TGTGCCAGCAGCTTCGGACAGACCTACACCGGGGAGCTGTTTTTT	CASSFGQTYTGELFF
13	-	-	TRBV30	TRBJ1-2	TGTGCCTGGAGTGTTAACCCCGGGGATGGCTACACCTTC	CAWSVNPGDGYTF
14	-	TRBD1	TRBV20-1	TRBJ1-4	TGCAGTGCTAGAAGGGACAGCCCCTACGAAAAACTGTTTTTT	CSARRDSPYEKLFF
13	-	-	TRBV2	TRBJ1-4	TGTGCCAGCAGTGTGTCCGATTTTGAAAAACTGTTTTTT	CASSVSDFEKLFF